This entry lists 10 T cell receptor beta chains sequenced from one sample in a study of cytomegalovirus exposure and HLA in healthy donors. A multiplex PCR was run with 60 Vbeta primers and 13 Jbeta primers. Assay used: immunoSEQ multiplex PCR; TCRdb lists only in-frame clones, some missing. The table lists around 150,000 clones. The specimen was PBMCs. The source of these receptors is a woman aged 55 to 70 in good health and CMV-seronegative.

This chain uses TRBV2 with TRBJ2-3; the match to TRBD1 covers 7 bases. J gave up 5 bases and V 7 bases, and 9 bases lay outside the gene matches. CDR1 and CDR2 from the germline V gene are SNHLY and FYNNEI. This CDR3 contains 14 residues. CDR3: CASKRGLRGDTQYF. CDR3 DNA sequence: TGTGCCAGCAAGAGGGGGCTAAGGGGAGATACGCAGTATTTT.

The chain couples TRBV9 to TRBJ2-2, with TRBD2 as a possible D gene (6 bases). This CDR3 has 16 residues. Deletions cut 1 base from V and 1 base from J, with 11 bases between. Germline V CDR1 and CDR2: SGDLS, YYNGEE. CDR3 residues: CASSVTGSENTGELFF. The DNA of the CDR3 is TGTGCCAGCAGCGTAACCGGGAGCGAGAACACCGGGGAGCTGTTTTTT.

The CDR3: CASSPTTGKGANVLTF. DNA of the CDR3: TGCGCCAGCAGCCCAACGACAGGGAAAGGGGCCAACGTCCTGACTTTC. This chain connects TRBV4-1 to TRBJ2-6; the match to TRBD1 covers 7 bases. The CDR3 totals 16 residues. V was clipped by 4 bases and J by 4 bases; unmatched bases: 7. Germline V gene data show CDR1 as MGHRA and CDR2 as YSYEKL.

This chain joins TRBV5-4 and TRBJ2-1, with D possibly being TRBD2 (7 bases). The V end lost 4 bases, the J end lost 10 bases, and 15 bases lay between the germline ends. The CDR3 runs 13 residues. Germline V lookup: CDR1 SGHNT, CDR2 YYREEE (reference sequence). The CDR3 nucleotides are TGTGCCAGCAGCCTTGGGGAGGGGGGGGAGCAGTTCTTC. Translating gives CASSLGEGGEQFF.

The chain uses TRBV27 and TRBJ2-3, with D maybe TRBD2 (5 bases). The CDR3 is 14 residues long. The germline V and J ends were trimmed by 6 bases and 3 bases, with 13 bases remaining between them. The germline CDR1 and CDR2 sequences are MNHEY and SMNVEV (reference sequence). The CDR3 nucleotides are TGTGCCAGCAGACTGGGGAGAGGAACAGATACGCAGTATTTT. Protein sequence: CASRLGRGTDTQYF.

The chain is built from TRBV2 and TRBJ2-1; perhaps TRBD1 as D (6 bases). The CDR3 covers 13 residues. V was shortened by 1 base and J by 7 bases, with 8 bases between the two germline ends. Germline CDR1 and CDR2: SNHLY and FYNNEI. The CDR3 DNA reads as TGTGCCAGCAGTGAAGAACAGGGTAATGAGCAGTTCTTC. Protein: CASSEEQGNEQFF.

The chain employs TRBV6-5 and TRBJ2-1, with D possibly matching TRBD1 (6 bases). Germline V gene data show CDR1 as MNHEY and CDR2 as SVGAGI. The germline V and J ends were trimmed by 0 bases and 13 bases, with 10 bases remaining between them. CDR3 size: 12 residues. The CDR3, as DNA: TGTGCCAGCAGTTACTCGACAGGAGGTCAGTTCTTC. As protein: CASSYSTGGQFF.

The chain links TRBV7-2 to TRBJ2-3, with D possibly being TRBD1 (5 bases). This CDR3 is 16 amino acids long. V dropped 6 bases and J dropped 3 bases, with 19 bases sitting between them. CDR1 and CDR2 from the germline V gene are SGHTA and FQGNSA. The CDR3 nucleotides are TGTGCCAGCAGTTCATTTCCAAGGGGCCGGACAGATACGCAGTATTTT. Translation gives CASSSFPRGRTDTQYF.

The V call is TRBV2, the J call TRBJ2-3; 8 bases align to TRBD2. Germline CDR1 SNHLY, CDR2 FYNNEI. CDR3 length: 15 residues. V shed 5 bases and J 0 bases; nucleotides not matched to a gene: 4. CDR3 loop: CASSREGGSTDTQYF. In DNA, the CDR3 is TGTGCCAGCAGTCGGGAGGGTGGGAGCACAGATACGCAGTATTTT.

The CDR3 DNA follows: TGTGCCAGCAGCTTGGGACAGGGCCTCTACGAGCAGTACTTC. It codes for CASSLGQGLYEQYF. J is TRBJ2-5 and V is TRBV7-2; 9 positions match TRBD1. The DNA end favors TRBJ2-7, so the J call may be wrong. The CDR3 sequence is 14 residues long. The V gene's germline CDR1 is SGHTA and CDR2 FQGNSA.